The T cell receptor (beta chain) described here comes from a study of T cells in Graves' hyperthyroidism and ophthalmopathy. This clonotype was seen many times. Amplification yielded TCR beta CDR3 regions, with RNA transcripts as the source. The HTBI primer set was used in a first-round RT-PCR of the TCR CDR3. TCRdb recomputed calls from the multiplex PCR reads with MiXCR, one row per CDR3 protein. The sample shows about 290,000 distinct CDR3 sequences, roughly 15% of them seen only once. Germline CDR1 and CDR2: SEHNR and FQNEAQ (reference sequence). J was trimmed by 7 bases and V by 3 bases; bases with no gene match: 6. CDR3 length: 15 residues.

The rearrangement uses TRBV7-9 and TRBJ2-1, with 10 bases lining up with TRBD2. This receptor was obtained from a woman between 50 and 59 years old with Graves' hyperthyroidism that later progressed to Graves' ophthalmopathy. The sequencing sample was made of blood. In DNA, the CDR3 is TGTGCCAGCAGCTTGGTAGCGGGAGGACTTAATGAGCAGTTCTTC. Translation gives CASSLVAGGLNEQFF.